These 11 T cell receptor beta chains were sequenced from one sample in a study of blood T cells in healthy people across ages. With a J-beta primer mix and a sample-barcoded 5' primer, a second PCR ran about 7 to 11 cycles. MiXCR was run by TCRdb on the 5' RACE reads, yielding one entry per CDR3 protein. The profile shows some 640,000 distinct CDR3 sequences, roughly 49% of them singletons. The specimen sequenced was blood. The receptors shown here come from an older woman in good health.

The rearrangement links TRBV7-3 to TRBJ1-1, with a tentative D call TRBD1 (6 bases). Germline lookup yields CDR1 SGHTA and CDR2 FQGTGA. V was trimmed by 2 bases and J by 2 bases, leaving 9 bases between them. The CDR3 is made up of 14 amino acids. Written as DNA, the CDR3 is TGTGCCAGCAGCTTATATGGGGGCAACACTGAAGCTTTCTTT. Amino acid sequence: CASSLYGGNTEAFF.

The V and J genes are TRBV7-9 and TRBJ2-5; the D is unclear. V was clipped by 3 bases and J by 2 bases, with 10 bases between them. Germline CDR1 SEHNR, CDR2 FQNEAQ (reference sequence). The CDR3 is 14 amino acids. The CDR3 DNA follows: TGTGCCAGCAGCTTCCTCATTGGACAAGAGACCCAGTACTTC. Its protein product is CASSFLIGQETQYF.

The V gene is TRBV3-1, the J gene TRBJ2-1, with a tentative D call TRBD2 (5 bases). V shed 4 bases and J shed 7 bases, with 20 bases lying between them. Germline CDR1 reads LGHDT; CDR2 reads YNNKEL (reference sequence). This CDR3 spans 16 amino acids. The CDR3 region has the DNA TGTGCCAGCAGCCGGTTCTTTGAGGGAGAAAAGAATGAGCAGTTCTTC. Its protein product is CASSRFFEGEKNEQFF.

Notes on this clonotype: At one end, the junction sequence differs from germline, possibly due to a read error. The V gene is TRBV23-1, the J gene TRBJ2-1; TRBD2 matches 11 bases. TRBV23-1 has ORF status, its function being uncertain. The CDR3 covers 16 residues. In DNA, the CDR3 is TGCGCCAGCGGGCTGATAGCGGGAGGGCCGGGGAATGAGCAGTTCTTT. Its protein is CASGLIAGGPGNEQFF.

J is TRBJ2-3 and V is TRBV18, with TRBD2 as a possible D gene (6 bases). With 0 bases removed from V and 5 bases from J, the gap between germline ends came to 15 bases. This CDR3 has 16 residues. Germline-derived CDR1 and CDR2 are KGHSH and LQKENI. CDR3 nucleotides: TGTGCCAGCTCACCACCACGACCAGCGGGCCTAGATACGCAGTATTTT. Its translation is CASSPPRPAGLDTQYF.

This clonotype was seen many times. This chain links TRBV12-3 or TRBV12-4 with TRBJ2-2; TRBD2 matches 9 bases. The CDR3 sequence is 18 residues long. V lost 1 base to trimming and J lost 4 bases; unmatched junction nucleotides: 10. For the CDR3, the DNA is TGTGCCAGCAGTTTAGATATGGGGCAGCGGGGGGCCACCGGGGAGCTGTTTTTT. Translated, it gives CASSLDMGQRGATGELFF.

In regard to this clonotype: Germline is not matched at one junction end, which may reflect a read error. This chain links TRBV29-1 with TRBJ2-7; D gene ambiguous. The CDR3 length is 14 residues. Germline V gives CDR1 SQVTM, CDR2 ANQGSEA. The chain's CDR3 is CSVVVSPNSNEQYF. The DNA for the CDR3 is TGCAGCGTTGTGGTTAGCCCTAACTCCAACGAGCAGTACTTC.

This chain connects TRBV4-1 to TRBJ2-1; 7 nucleotides agree with TRBD1. After removal of 6 bases from V and 7 bases from J, the junction contained 15 bases not matched to a gene. Germline V gives CDR1 MGHRA, CDR2 YSYEKL. This CDR3 has 16 amino acids. CDR3 in amino acids: CASSQYPGQLSNEQFF. In DNA, the CDR3 is TGCGCCAGCAGTCAGTACCCGGGACAGTTATCTAATGAGCAGTTCTTC.

The chain recombines TRBV20-1 with TRBJ1-6, with D uncertain. The V gene lost 4 bases and the J gene lost 14 bases, with 12 bases spanning the gap. CDR3 size: 11 residues. Per germline, CDR1 DFQATT and CDR2 SNEGSKA (reference sequence). The chain's CDR3 is CSAKSRASLHF. In DNA, the CDR3 is TGCAGTGCTAAAAGTCGGGCTTCCCTCCACTTT.

The CDR3 is CASSPEGGYGYTF. The CDR3 DNA follows: TGTGCCAGCAGTCCCGAGGGGGGGTATGGCTACACCTTC. This sequence joins TRBV6-1 and TRBJ1-2, with D tentatively TRBD1 (6 bases). The CDR3 has 13 amino acids. CDR1 is MNHNS, CDR2 SASEGT, per germline. V was pared by 5 bases and J by 5 bases, with 12 bases between.

The V and J genes are TRBV5-1 and TRBJ2-5; 12 bases align to TRBD2. Trimming took 1 base from V and 5 from J; bases not matched to a gene: 6. This CDR3 region has 16 residues. Germline V CDR1 and CDR2: SGHRS, YFSETQ. Written as DNA, the CDR3 is TGCGCCAGCAGCTTGACTAGCGGGAGGAGTTTGGAGACCCAGTACTTC. Protein sequence: CASSLTSGRSLETQYF. The whole variable domain, filled in from reference TRBV5-1 and TRBJ2-5, reads KAGVTQTPRYLIKTRGQQVTLSCSPISGHRSVSWYQQTPGQGLQFLFEYFSETQRNKGNFPGRFSGRQFSNSRSEMNVSTLELGDSALYLCASSLTSGRSLETQYFGPGTRLLVL.